The table lists the clone carrying this T cell receptor beta chain with a few counts. The antigen is not known. This sample is drawn from a study of identical twins. This CDR3 has 16 amino acids. The germline V gene has CDR1 SGHRS and CDR2 YFSETQ. V shed 4 bases, J shed 7 bases, and the junction held 10 bases outside the gene matches. TCRdb ran MiXCR on the 5' RACE reads and lists one entry per CDR3 protein. The sample includes 500,000 to 650,000 distinct CDR3 sequences, under 8.5% of them seen just once. Study observations and caveats: Abundant beta clonotypes from cord blood bore fewer insertions; memory repertoires lacked this pattern.

The same specimen was also included in a second study, on yellow fever vaccine responses in identical twins.

The specimen was PBMCs. This receptor was taken from a woman younger than 30 in good health. J is TRBJ2-1 and V is TRBV5-1; TRBD2 agrees at 11 bases. The CDR3 nucleotides read TGCGCCAGCAGCGCGCCCGGGACTAGCGGCTTAAATGAGCAGTTCTTC. It yields the protein CASSAPGTSGLNEQFF.